The 21 T cell receptor beta chains given below trace back to one sample, sequenced in a study of T cell changes during pregnancy in multiple sclerosis. The protocol was immunoSEQ multiplex PCR, while the TCRdb copy is restricted to in-frame clones and leaves out a portion. The sample has under 60,000 clones, around 92% seen once; the top ten hold approximately 0.6%. The sequencing used CD4+ T cells from peripheral blood mononuclear cells, collected after pregnancy. All receptors come from a female donor with multiple sclerosis, enrolled in a pregnancy study.

The chain couples TRBV5-1 to TRBJ2-7, with 8 bases matching TRBD1. Trimming took 2 bases from V and 6 from J; bases not matched to a gene: 7. In germline, CDR1 is SGHRS, CDR2 YFSETQ. The CDR3 runs 14 residues. The CDR3 sequence: CASSLGQGASEQYF. Here the CDR3 DNA reads TGCGCCAGCAGCTTAGGACAGGGCGCATCCGAGCAGTACTTC. Drawing the rest from reference TRBV5-1 and TRBJ2-7, the complete variable domain is KAGVTQTPRYLIKTRGQQVTLSCSPISGHRSVSWYQQTPGQGLQFLFEYFSETQRNKGNFPGRFSGRQFSNSRSEMNVSTLELGDSALYLCASSLGQGASEQYFGPGTRLTVT.

The chain carries TRBV6-7 and TRBJ1-5; D is unclear. TRBV6-7 is filed as an ORF, its function uncertain. This CDR3 has 14 residues. V shed 7 bases and J shed 3 bases, with 13 bases lying between them. This CDR3 reads CASNLANPNQPQHF. CDR3 DNA: TGTGCCAGCAATTTAGCCAACCCCAATCAGCCCCAGCATTTT.

The chain uses TRBV14 and TRBJ2-7; D possibly corresponds to TRBD1 (5 bases). The ends were cut back, 1 base at V and 6 bases at J, with 7 bases in the middle. Germline CDR1 reads SGHDN; CDR2 reads FVKESK. The CDR3 contains 12 residues. CDR3 sequence reads: CASSQVGVEQYF. DNA for the CDR3: TGTGCCAGCAGCCAAGTAGGGGTCGAGCAGTACTTC.

This chain uses TRBV5-1 with TRBJ2-3, with 11 bases aligning to TRBD2. Germline CDR1 SGHRS, CDR2 YFSETQ. Trimming cost V 7 bases and J 2 bases; bases outside gene matches: 3. CDR3 length equals 14 residues. CDR3 in DNA: TGCGCCAGCCGACTAGCGGGACTCACAGATACGCAGTATTTT. Translation gives CASRLAGLTDTQYF.

The chain carries TRBV29-1 and TRBJ1-1; 8 bases are a match to TRBD1. Germline CDR1 is SQVTM and CDR2 is ANQGSEA. There are 13 residues in the CDR3. With V trimmed by 4 bases and J by 5 bases, 6 bases remained unmatched. CDR3 bases: TGCAGCGTTGGGTATAGGACAGGGACTGAAGCTTTCTTT. It specifies CSVGYRTGTEAFF.

The chain is built from TRBV29-1 and TRBJ1-1, with 8 bases that match TRBD1. V lost 5 bases to trimming and J lost 3 bases; unmatched junction nucleotides: 5. There are 13 residues in the CDR3. Germline CDR1 is SQVTM and CDR2 is ANQGSEA. The CDR3, as DNA: TGCAGCGTTCGGGACAGGACCGACACTGAAGCTTTCTTT. It translates to CSVRDRTDTEAFF.

The chain joins TRBV7-8 to TRBJ2-2; TRBD2 aligns across 8 bases. The CDR3 extends over 17 amino acids. Trimming removed 1 base from V and 6 bases from J; junction bases left unmatched: 10. Looked up from germline, CDR1 is SGHVS and CDR2 is FQNEAQ. The CDR3 region is CASSLGVSGVSAGELFF. CDR3 in DNA: TGTGCCAGCAGCTTAGGGGTTAGCGGGGTTTCTGCCGGGGAGCTGTTTTTT.

This sequence joins TRBV5-1 and TRBJ2-7, with a weak D call TRBD1 (6 bases). The CDR3 runs to 14 residues. Germline assignment: CDR1 SGHRS and CDR2 YFSETQ. Deletions cut 4 bases from V and 0 bases from J, with 11 bases between. In nucleotides, the CDR3 is TGCGCCAGCAGCATCGGACAGACCTCCTACGAGCAGTACTTC. Translation: CASSIGQTSYEQYF. The entire variable domain, with the rest obtained from reference TRBV5-1 and TRBJ2-7, is as follows: KAGVTQTPRYLIKTRGQQVTLSCSPISGHRSVSWYQQTPGQGLQFLFEYFSETQRNKGNFPGRFSGRQFSNSRSEMNVSTLELGDSALYLCASSIGQTSYEQYFGPGTRLTVT.

The chain employs TRBV4-3 and TRBJ2-3; the match to TRBD2 covers 7 bases. J gave up 0 bases and V 1 base, and 1 base lay outside the gene matches. Germline V gives CDR1 LGHNA, CDR2 YSLEER. The CDR3 is made up of 15 amino acids. The CDR3 region is CASSQASGSTDTQYF. The CDR3 DNA reads TGCGCCAGCAGCCAAGCTAGCGGTAGCACAGATACGCAGTATTTT.

The rearrangement links TRBV6-5 to TRBJ1-1, with D possibly being TRBD1 (5 bases). V lost 5 bases and J 4 bases, leaving 11 bases between the germline ends. CDR1 is MNHEY, CDR2 SVGAGI, per germline. This CDR3 spans 13 amino acids. DNA for the CDR3: TGTGCCAGCAGTCCCAGGGAGGTCACTGAAGCTTTCTTT. Residues: CASSPREVTEAFF.

This chain links TRBV5-6 with TRBJ2-3, with TRBD1 matching 7 bases. The J segment lost 0 bases and the V segment lost 4 bases, leaving 11 bases of the junction unmatched. Germline loops: CDR1 SGHDT, CDR2 YYEEEE. This CDR3 is built from 17 residues. DNA of the CDR3: TGTGCCAGCAGCAGAAATCCCGGGACAGTCAGCACAGATACGCAGTATTTT. It is translated as CASSRNPGTVSTDTQYF.

This chain links TRBV18 with TRBJ2-1, with 8 bases fitting TRBD2. The germline V gene encodes CDR1 KGHSH and CDR2 LQKENI. Trimming took 3 bases from V and 9 from J; bases not matched to a gene: 10. The CDR3 is 15 residues long. The CDR3 is CASSPAGGPGGEQFF. DNA of the CDR3: TGTGCCAGCTCACCGGCGGGGGGCCCCGGGGGTGAGCAGTTCTTC.

CDR3 sequence: CASSFSPRSTDTQYF. In nucleotides, the CDR3 is TGTGCCAGCAGCTTTAGTCCCCGCAGCACAGATACGCAGTATTTT. The chain recombines TRBV5-4 with TRBJ2-3; D is ambiguous. There are 15 residues in the CDR3. The V end was cut by 2 bases, the J end by 0 bases, with 10 bases between. Germline CDR1 and CDR2: SGHNT and YYREEE (reference sequence).

V and J are TRBV7-2 and TRBJ2-1, with 9 bases matching TRBD2. This CDR3 spans 15 amino acids. CDR1 SGHTA and CDR2 FQGNSA come from the germline V gene. The ends lost 5 bases at V and 9 bases at J; junction bases unmatched: 11. CDR3 DNA: TGTGCCAGCAGCATCCTAGCGGGGTTGGAAGTTGAGCAGTTCTTC. Amino acid sequence: CASSILAGLEVEQFF.

This clone was counted a single time. V and J are TRBV7-3 and TRBJ1-2; 9 nucleotides line up with TRBD1. The CDR3 contains 14 residues. Trimming took 0 bases from V and 8 from J; bases not matched to a gene: 4. Germline V lookup: CDR1 SGHTA, CDR2 FQGTGA. CDR3 loop: CASSLTGQGQGYTF. CDR3 DNA sequence: TGTGCCAGCAGCTTAACGGGACAGGGTCAAGGCTACACCTTC.

The genes are TRBV4-2 and TRBJ1-5, with unresolved D. Germline-derived CDR1 and CDR2 are LGHNA and YNFKEQ. V was trimmed by 0 bases and J by 6 bases, leaving 18 bases between them. This CDR3 spans 17 amino acids. The CDR3 spells CASSQEPTFRGSQPQHF. The CDR3, as DNA: TGTGCCAGCAGCCAAGAGCCTACCTTCCGAGGGAGTCAGCCCCAGCATTTT.

This rearrangement joins TRBV5-5 to TRBJ1-6; unclear D gene. Germline CDR1 SGHKS, CDR2 YYEKEE (reference sequence). This CDR3 region has 20 residues. Trimming took 0 bases from V and 1 from J, leaving 20 bases between them. DNA of the CDR3: TGTGCCAGCAGCTTGGTTGCGGGAAAGCTTATACGGTCCTATAATTCACCCCTCCACTTT. Residues: CASSLVAGKLIRSYNSPLHF.

This sequence joins TRBV7-2 and TRBJ2-2; D is uncertain. This CDR3 is 12 amino acids long. The germline V gene encodes CDR1 SGHTA and CDR2 FQGNSA. Here the CDR3 DNA reads TGTGCGACGAGGCAGAACACCGGGGAGCTGTTTTTT. Amino acids: CATRQNTGELFF.

The chain couples TRBV11-2 to TRBJ1-3; D unresolved. With 5 bases removed from V and 3 bases from J, the gap between germline ends came to 11 bases. The CDR3 length is 14 residues. Germline values: CDR1 SGHAT, CDR2 FQNNGV. The CDR3 DNA is TGTGCCAGCAGCCTGCCCCGGGGTGGAAACACCATATATTTT. Its translation: CASSLPRGGNTIYF.

The rearrangement uses TRBV14 and TRBJ2-7; 7 positions agree with TRBD1. Germline V gene data show CDR1 as SGHDN and CDR2 as FVKESK. The CDR3 is made up of 13 amino acids. V shed 6 bases, J shed 3 bases, and the junction held 5 bases outside the gene matches. CDR3 coding DNA: TGTGCCAGCAGATCTGGACAGGTCTACGAGCAGTACTTC. It yields the protein CASRSGQVYEQYF.

The rearrangement links TRBV5-8 to TRBJ1-4; D is possibly TRBD1 (6 bases). Per germline, CDR1 SGHTS and CDR2 YDEGEE. With 0 bases removed from V and 3 bases from J, the gap between germline ends came to 9 bases. The CDR3 extends over 15 amino acids. The CDR3 is CASSLGGGANEKLFF. CDR3 bases: TGTGCCAGCAGCTTGGGAGGGGGTGCTAATGAAAAACTGTTTTTT.